This T cell receptor (beta chain) was retrieved from a study of blood T cell repertoires in COVID-19. Assay: immunoSEQ multiplex PCR; the TCRdb copy retains only in-frame clones and omits some. The repertoire holds approximately 280,000 clones, with 85% as singletons. Participants were aged about 18 to 90 years, lived in over 20 US areas, and enrolled virtually. Symptom resolution, clearance, or two negative PCRs marked the recovered donors of Cohort 3. This TCR derives from a woman aged 45-65 years who had recovered from COVID-19. The sample was PBMCs or T cells enriched from blood (not recorded which).

CDR3 residues: CASSPPETSGSPYF. In DNA form, the CDR3 reads TGTGCCAGCTCACCACCGGAGACTAGCGGTTCCCCTTATTTT. V is TRBV18 and J is TRBJ2-3, with 9 bases lining up with TRBD2. The V gene's germline CDR1 is KGHSH and CDR2 LQKENI. Unmatched junction bases numbered 10, after V lost 0 bases and J lost 15 bases. The CDR3 length is 14 residues.